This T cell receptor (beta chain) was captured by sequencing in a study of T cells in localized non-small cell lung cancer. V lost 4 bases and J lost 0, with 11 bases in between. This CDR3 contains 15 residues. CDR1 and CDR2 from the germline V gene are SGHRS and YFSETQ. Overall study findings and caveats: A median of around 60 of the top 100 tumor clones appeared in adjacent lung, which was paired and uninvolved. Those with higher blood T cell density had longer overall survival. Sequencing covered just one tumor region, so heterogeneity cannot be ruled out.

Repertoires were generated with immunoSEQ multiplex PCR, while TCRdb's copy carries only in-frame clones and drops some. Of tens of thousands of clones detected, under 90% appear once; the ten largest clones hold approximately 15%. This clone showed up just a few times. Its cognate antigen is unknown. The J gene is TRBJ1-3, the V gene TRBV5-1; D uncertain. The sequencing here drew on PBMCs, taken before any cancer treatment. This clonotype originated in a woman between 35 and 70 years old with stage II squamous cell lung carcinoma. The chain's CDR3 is CASSPSLGSGNTIYF. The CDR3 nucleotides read TGCGCCAGCAGCCCCTCTTTAGGCTCTGGAAACACCATATATTTT.